A single sample gave rise to the 10 T cell receptor beta chains below, sequenced in a study of tissue T cells after allogeneic stem cell transplantation (dated by TCRdb to 2021 to 2024). Library construction relied on the immunoSEQ multiplex PCR assay. TCRdb mirrors the immuneACCESS table, restricted to in-frame sequences. Some clones are absent from its copies; in checked studies, under half trace to an unresolved V gene, and the reason for the others is unknown. The sample table contains around 50,000 clones; only one count was recorded for 73% of them. The ten biggest clones cover 0.45% to 0.7% of the sample. The sequencing sample was made of sorted cells pooled from one or two spleens. The receptors stem from a pool of C57BL/6 mice in good health.

On this clone itself: Gene names refer to mouse genes. The sequenced fragment ends 1 residue before the CDR3 boundary, so the rest is inferred from the germline J gene. The rearrangement uses TRBV13-2 and TRBJ2-7, with D possibly called TRBD1 or TRBD2 (7 bases each). The CDR3 length is 15 residues. The ends were cut back, 0 bases at V and 4 bases at J, with 14 bases in the middle. Germline V gene lookup returns CDR1 NNHNN and CDR2 SYGAGS (reference sequence). The CDR3 reads CASGDAGGRSYEQYF. The covered CDR3 bases are TGTGCCAGCGGTGATGCAGGGGGGCGCTCGTATGAACAGTAC.

About this clone itself: Gene names are the mouse ones. The read finishes 1 residue shy of the CDR3 end, and the germline J gene is used to complete it. The chain has TRBV13-2 and TRBJ1-1; D gene unclear. The germline V gene has CDR1 NNHNN and CDR2 SYGAGS (reference sequence). This CDR3 is 14 amino acids long. V lost 1 base and J lost 0, with 7 bases in between. This chain's CDR3 is CASGDMGKNTEVFF. The sequenced part of the CDR3 DNA is TGTGCCAGCGGTGATATGGGGAAGAACACAGAAGTCTTC.

This clone appeared a few times. Genes and germline are mouse. The CDR3 is cut off 1 residue early in the read; its end comes from the germline J gene. Other DNA sequences of this sample code for an identical CDR3. V gene TRBV3 combines with J gene TRBJ1-2, with a weak D call TRBD1 (5 bases). The germline V gene has CDR1 SNHLY and CDR2 FYNGKV (reference sequence). V shed 1 base and J shed 2 bases, with 5 bases lying between them. This CDR3 contains 13 residues. The sequenced part of the CDR3 DNA is TGTGCCAGCAGCTTAGGGGGCAACTCCGACTACACC. This translates into CASSLGGNSDYT. The full CDR3 reads CASSLGGNSDYTF.

Concerning this clone: Here the gene names and germline are mouse. The CDR3 extends 1 residue past the end of the read, so its final part is completed from the germline J gene. V gene TRBV15 combines with J gene TRBJ2-3; D unclear. Germline V CDR1 and CDR2: SGHND, FRSKSL. This CDR3 region has 14 residues. V was cut by 4 bases and J by 0 bases, with 8 bases left in between. CDR3 bases read: TGTGCCAGCAGTTGGGCCAGTAGTGCAGAAACGCTGTAT. Translation: CASSWASSAETLY. The whole CDR3 protein reads CASSWASSAETLYF.

Concerning this clone: Gene names and germline refer to mouse. The CDR3 is CASSPRYQAPLF. The sequenced CDR3 bases are TGTGCTAGCAGTCCCCGATACCAGGCTCCGCTT. V and J are TRBV29 and TRBJ1-5; D is unclear. The read falls 1 residue short of the CDR3 end, and the missing part is taken from the germline J gene. This CDR3 contains 12 residues. The V end lost 5 bases, the J end lost 5 bases, and 7 bases lay between the germline ends. The V gene's germline CDR1 is MSHET and CDR2 SYDVDS.

This clone was seen a handful of times. Gene and germline names: mouse. Read coverage stops 1 residue before the CDR3 terminus; the germline J gene supplies the remainder. This rearrangement joins TRBV13-2 to TRBJ2-7; 10 bases agree with TRBD2. This CDR3 comprises 16 residues. Germline loops: CDR1 NNHNN, CDR2 SYGAGS (reference sequence). V trimming: 0 bases; J trimming: 0 bases; junction bases outside the gene matches: 3. Partial CDR3 DNA: TGTGCCAGCGGTGATGCAAACTGGGGGGGCTCCTATGAACAGTAC. Its translation is CASGDANWGGSYEQY. In full, the CDR3 is CASGDANWGGSYEQYF.

This clone appeared once. Germline and genes here are mouse. Sequencing ends 1 residue short of the CDR3 end; the germline J gene provides the rest. The gene calls are TRBV3 and TRBJ1-5; D is ambiguous. Germline V gene data show CDR1 as SNHLY and CDR2 as FYNGKV (reference sequence). The CDR3 runs 14 residues. The ends were cut back, 3 bases at V and 1 base at J, with 7 bases in the middle. CDR3 in amino acids: CASSFRQNNQAPLF. CDR3 DNA (partial): TGTGCCAGCAGCTTCAGGCAAAACAACCAGGCTCCGCTT.

This clone has only one observation. Germline and genes: mouse. The CDR3 end is not reached by the read, which stops 1 residue before it; the germline J gene fills it in. V is TRBV19 and J is TRBJ1-6, with 10 bases lining up with TRBD1. TRBJ1-6 is classed as an ORF, of uncertain function. Germline values: CDR1 FNHDT, CDR2 SITEND (reference sequence). The CDR3 is 13 residues long. The J segment lost 11 bases and the V segment lost 4 bases, leaving 3 bases of the junction unmatched. The CDR3: CASSRQGATPLYF. Incomplete CDR3 DNA: TGTGCCAGCAGTCGACAGGGGGCGACGCCCCTCTAC.

About this clone itself: Germline and genes: mouse. The read stops 1 residue short of the end of the CDR3; the missing end is completed from the germline J gene. The chain employs TRBV31 and TRBJ1-1; TRBD1 might be the D (6 bases). CDR1 is GKSSPN and CDR2 is SITVG in the germline V gene. Trimming shortened V by 0 bases and J by 1 base, and 9 bases separated the two germline ends. The CDR3 has 14 residues. Partial CDR3 DNA: TGTGCCTGGAGTCTCGGGGGGCGAAACACAGAAGTCTTC. Protein product: CAWSLGGRNTEVF. In full, the CDR3 reads CAWSLGGRNTEVFF.

This clone was observed a single time. Germline and genes here are mouse. The read gets to within 1 residue of the CDR3 end, and the germline J gene fills in the rest. The chain couples TRBV31 to TRBJ1-2; D gene uncertain. CDR3 length: 12 residues. Germline lookup yields CDR1 GKSSPN and CDR2 SITVG. V was clipped by 1 base and J by 1 base, with 4 bases between them. CDR3 sequence: CAWSRQNSDYTF. CDR3 DNA, as far as it was read: TGTGCCTGGAGTCGCCAAAACTCCGACTACACC.